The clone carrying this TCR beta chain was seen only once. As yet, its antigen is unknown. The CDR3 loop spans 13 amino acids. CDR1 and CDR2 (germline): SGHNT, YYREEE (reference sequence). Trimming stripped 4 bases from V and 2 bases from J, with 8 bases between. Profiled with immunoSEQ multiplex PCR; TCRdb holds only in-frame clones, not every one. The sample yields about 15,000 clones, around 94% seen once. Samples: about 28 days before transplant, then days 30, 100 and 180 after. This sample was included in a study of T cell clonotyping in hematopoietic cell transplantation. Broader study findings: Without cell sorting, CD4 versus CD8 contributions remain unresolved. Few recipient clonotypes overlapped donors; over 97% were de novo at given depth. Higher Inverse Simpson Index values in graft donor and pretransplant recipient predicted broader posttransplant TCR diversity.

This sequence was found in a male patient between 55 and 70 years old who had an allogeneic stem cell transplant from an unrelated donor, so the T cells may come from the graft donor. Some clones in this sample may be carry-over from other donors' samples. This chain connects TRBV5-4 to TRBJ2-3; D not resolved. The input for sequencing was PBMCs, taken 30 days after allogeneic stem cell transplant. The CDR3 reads CASSHSDTDTQYF. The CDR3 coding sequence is TGTGCCAGCAGCCATAGTGACACAGATACGCAGTATTTT.